The clone carrying this T cell receptor (beta chain) was seen many times. Its antigen is not known. These data belong to a study of CD8 T cells in ankylosing spondylitis. TCRdb fed the 5' RACE reads into MiXCR, producing one record per CDR3 protein. The profile shows around 490,000 distinct CDR3 sequences, 5.3% of them singletons. Overall study results and limits: Characteristic of ankylosing spondylitis blood, it appeared, was a TCR beta motif comprising eight highly homologous variants. Peripheral blood held disease-linked clones only at relatively low frequency, and these were CD8+.

V lost 7 bases, J lost 2 bases, and 12 bases lay in between. Germline loops: CDR1 ENHRY, CDR2 SYGVKD. This CDR3 has 13 amino acids. Sample: blood, either unsorted or a sorted T cell fraction (not recorded which). The V gene is TRBV10-3, the J gene TRBJ2-7; tentatively, D is TRBD2 (5 bases). This sequence originates from a male donor with ankylosing spondylitis. DNA of the CDR3: TGTGCCATCAATAGCGAGGAAACCTACGAGCAGTACTTC. The encoded protein is CAINSEETYEQYF.